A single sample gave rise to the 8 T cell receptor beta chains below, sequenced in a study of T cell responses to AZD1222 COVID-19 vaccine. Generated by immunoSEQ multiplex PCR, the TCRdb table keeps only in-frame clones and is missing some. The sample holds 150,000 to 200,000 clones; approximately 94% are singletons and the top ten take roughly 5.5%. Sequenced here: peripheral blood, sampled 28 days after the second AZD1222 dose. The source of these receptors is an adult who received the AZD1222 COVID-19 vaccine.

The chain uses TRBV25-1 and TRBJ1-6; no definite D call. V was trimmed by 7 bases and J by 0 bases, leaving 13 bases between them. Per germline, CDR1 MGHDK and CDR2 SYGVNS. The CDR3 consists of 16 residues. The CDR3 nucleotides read TGTGCCAGCACAAGGACGGGGAGCTCCTATAATTCACCCCTCCACTTT. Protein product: CASTRTGSSYNSPLHF.

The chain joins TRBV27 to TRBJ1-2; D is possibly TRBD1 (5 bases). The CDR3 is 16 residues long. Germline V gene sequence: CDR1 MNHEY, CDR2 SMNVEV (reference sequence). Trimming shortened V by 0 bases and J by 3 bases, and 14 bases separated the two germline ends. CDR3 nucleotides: TGTGCCAGCAGTTTATCGGGAGAGGGAGGGGACTATGGCTACACCTTC. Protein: CASSLSGEGGDYGYTF.

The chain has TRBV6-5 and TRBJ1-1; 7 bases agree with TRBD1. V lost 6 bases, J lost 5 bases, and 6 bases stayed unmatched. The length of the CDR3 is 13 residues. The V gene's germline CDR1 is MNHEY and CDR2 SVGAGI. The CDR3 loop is CASRLQGRTEAFF. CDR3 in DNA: TGTGCCAGCAGGCTACAGGGGAGGACTGAAGCTTTCTTT.

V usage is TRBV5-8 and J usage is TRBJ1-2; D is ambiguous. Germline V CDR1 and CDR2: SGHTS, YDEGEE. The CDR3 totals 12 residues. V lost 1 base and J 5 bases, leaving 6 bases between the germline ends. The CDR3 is CASSLTGYGYTF. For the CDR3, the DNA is TGTGCCAGCAGCTTGACGGGGTATGGCTACACCTTC.

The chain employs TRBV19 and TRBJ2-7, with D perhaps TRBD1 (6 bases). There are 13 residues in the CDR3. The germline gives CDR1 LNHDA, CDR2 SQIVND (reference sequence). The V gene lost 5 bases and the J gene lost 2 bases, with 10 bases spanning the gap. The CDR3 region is CASSLPGAYEQYF. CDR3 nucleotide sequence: TGTGCCAGTAGTTTGCCAGGGGCCTACGAGCAGTACTTC. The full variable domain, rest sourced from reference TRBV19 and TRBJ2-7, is DGGITQSPKYLFRKEGQNVTLSCEQNLNHDAMYWYRQDPGQGLRLIYYSQIVNDFQKGDIAEGYSVSREKKESFPLTVTSAQKNPTAFYLCASSLPGAYEQYFGPGTRLTVT.

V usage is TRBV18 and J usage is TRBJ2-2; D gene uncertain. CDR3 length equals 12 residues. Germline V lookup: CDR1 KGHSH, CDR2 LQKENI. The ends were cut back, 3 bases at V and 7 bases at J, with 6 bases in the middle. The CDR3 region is CASSPTYGELFF. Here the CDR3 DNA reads TGTGCCAGCTCACCCACCTACGGGGAGCTGTTTTTT. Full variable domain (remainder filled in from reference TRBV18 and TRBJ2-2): NAGVMQNPRHLVRRRGQEARLRCSPMKGHSHVYWYRQLPEEGLKFMVYLQKENIIDESGMPKERFSAEFPKEGPSILRIQQVVRGDSAAYFCASSPTYGELFFGEGSRLTVL.

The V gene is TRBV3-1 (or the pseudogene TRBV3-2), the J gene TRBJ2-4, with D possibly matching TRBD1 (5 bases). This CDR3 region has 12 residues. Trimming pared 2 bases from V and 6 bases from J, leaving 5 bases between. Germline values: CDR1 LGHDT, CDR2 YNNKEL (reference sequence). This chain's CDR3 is CASSQRGNIQYF. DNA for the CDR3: TGTGCCAGCAGCCAAAGGGGAAACATTCAGTACTTC.

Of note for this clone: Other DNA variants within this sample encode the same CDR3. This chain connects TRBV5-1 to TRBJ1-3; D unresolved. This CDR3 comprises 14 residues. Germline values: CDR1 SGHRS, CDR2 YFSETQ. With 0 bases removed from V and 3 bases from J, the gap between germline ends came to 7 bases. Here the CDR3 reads CASSLGDSGNTIYF. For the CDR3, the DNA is TGCGCCAGCAGCTTGGGGGATAGTGGAAACACCATATATTTT.